This T cell receptor beta chain appears in the sequencing data of a study of T cells after yellow fever vaccination (dated by TCRdb to about 2019). As for the study more broadly: The SMART-Seq v4 Ultra Low Input RNA kit was used to prepare libraries from fractions with low cell numbers. The cohort comprised two healthy male donors, one aged 18 to 29 and one aged 30 to 40 years. To track T-cell clones before and after primary and booster YFV17D yellow fever vaccination, bulk TCR alpha and beta repertoires were sequenced longitudinally. Blood was drawn at multiple timepoints before and after primary and secondary immunization, with bulk PBMC replicates and cell subsets isolated. The investigation overall reported the following: Because the study included only two donors, the extent to which the findings can be generalized is limited. After the booster, most clones that had expanded after primary vaccination were detected again (around 97% of CD4 and around nine tenths of CD8), suggesting broad maintenance of memory. The secondary T-cell response was found to be weaker but faster than the primary response, with a peak reached on day 5 rather than on day 15. Computational filtering was required because FACS-sorted repertoires could contain abundant contaminating clonotypes from the bulk population. A small fraction of clonotypes appeared in both the CD4 and CD8 compartments, likely as a result of convergent recombination.

For CDR1 and CDR2, the germline V gene lists MNHEY and SVGEGT. The CDR3 spans 13 residues, from the cysteine through the phenylalanine. CDR3 DNA is the only sequence kept; it has 39 bases, read in frame from the first base. V is shortened by 5 bases, J by 6 bases, and the region joining them spans 11 bases. In this sample, this clonotype turned up many times. Its recognized antigen is unknown. No clone much larger than this one lies a single base away; base qualities are absent. According to the study, the label for this sample's treatment or condition signals: live attenuated yellow fever vaccine strain. At each blood-draw timepoint, two biological replicates of bulk PBMCs were collected. PBMCs were isolated from peripheral blood using a standard Ficoll-Paque protocol. RNA was extracted with TriZol from bulk PBMCs, CD4 and CD8 fractions, and dextramer-positive and dextramer-negative fractions. Synthesis of TCR cDNA relied on 5'RACE template switching, a step that introduced a universal primer site along with unique molecular identifiers. cDNA synthesis was primed from both the TCR alpha and TCR beta constant segments. Libraries were amplified in two PCR steps, with sample barcodes and sequencing adapters added in the second step. Sequencing of the libraries was done on either Illumina HiSeq 2500 (2x100 bp) or NovaSeq (2x150 bp). Regarding the original processing steps: Reads were demultiplexed and collapsed into UMI consensus sequences with MIGEC, and V(D)J alignment was performed with MiXCR. Vaccine-responding clonotypes were identified with edgeR using replicate PBMC samples, with FDR below 0.01 and a log2 fold change above 5 up to day 15 being required. Bulk clonotypes were assigned CD4 or CD8 identity according to which sequenced CD4 or CD8 repertoire held them at higher abundance. TCRdb redid the processing of the public reads, applying fastp at Q25 and MiXCR, and retained in-frame beta chains. For every CDR3 protein sequence, its rows merge into one entry that carries the most common genes and DNA. The V and J calls were not made by the authors but by TCRdb's processing. For this sample there are approximately 550,000 distinct CDR3 sequences; approximately 12% appear just once. The ten largest clones add up to around 15% of the sample.

This clonotype was obtained from a man aged 25 to 40 who received the YFV17D yellow fever vaccine. The sequencing here drew on PBMCs, taken on the day of the yellow fever booster vaccination. The sequence links TRBV6-2 or TRBV6-3 to TRBJ2-1; the D gene cannot be resolved reliably. The sequenced DNA: TGTGCCAGCAGTAGGTTTTCCAGCAATGAGCAGTTCTTC. It translates as CASSRFSSNEQFF.